This TCR beta chain was captured by sequencing in a study of breast tumors, draining lymph nodes, adjacent tissues. Samples came from axillary lymph nodes draining the breast cancer. Findings of the study overall: The data were judged consistent with most tumor T cells coming from lymph node and expanding in tumor. Tumor TCR diversity was below lymph nodes but above nontumor tissue.

MiXCR was run by TCRdb on the multiplex PCR reads, yielding one entry per CDR3 protein. The sample holds some 120,000 distinct CDR3 sequences, 21% seen once. This clonotype has at least ten counts. Its matching antigen is unknown. The TCR sequence derives from a female donor with breast cancer. Some clones in this sample may be carry-over from other donors' samples. Sequencing was done on a sample of axillary lymph node tissue.

Here the CDR3 DNA reads TGTGCCAGTAAGGGACAGGGCTACGAAAAACTGTTTTTT. This encodes CASKGQGYEKLFF. V and J are TRBV19 and TRBJ1-4; 9 nucleotides align to TRBD1. CDR1 and CDR2 from the germline V gene are LNHDA and SQIVND (reference sequence). The V and J ends lost 7 bases and 8 bases, in that order; junction bases with no gene match: 5. The CDR3 runs 13 residues.